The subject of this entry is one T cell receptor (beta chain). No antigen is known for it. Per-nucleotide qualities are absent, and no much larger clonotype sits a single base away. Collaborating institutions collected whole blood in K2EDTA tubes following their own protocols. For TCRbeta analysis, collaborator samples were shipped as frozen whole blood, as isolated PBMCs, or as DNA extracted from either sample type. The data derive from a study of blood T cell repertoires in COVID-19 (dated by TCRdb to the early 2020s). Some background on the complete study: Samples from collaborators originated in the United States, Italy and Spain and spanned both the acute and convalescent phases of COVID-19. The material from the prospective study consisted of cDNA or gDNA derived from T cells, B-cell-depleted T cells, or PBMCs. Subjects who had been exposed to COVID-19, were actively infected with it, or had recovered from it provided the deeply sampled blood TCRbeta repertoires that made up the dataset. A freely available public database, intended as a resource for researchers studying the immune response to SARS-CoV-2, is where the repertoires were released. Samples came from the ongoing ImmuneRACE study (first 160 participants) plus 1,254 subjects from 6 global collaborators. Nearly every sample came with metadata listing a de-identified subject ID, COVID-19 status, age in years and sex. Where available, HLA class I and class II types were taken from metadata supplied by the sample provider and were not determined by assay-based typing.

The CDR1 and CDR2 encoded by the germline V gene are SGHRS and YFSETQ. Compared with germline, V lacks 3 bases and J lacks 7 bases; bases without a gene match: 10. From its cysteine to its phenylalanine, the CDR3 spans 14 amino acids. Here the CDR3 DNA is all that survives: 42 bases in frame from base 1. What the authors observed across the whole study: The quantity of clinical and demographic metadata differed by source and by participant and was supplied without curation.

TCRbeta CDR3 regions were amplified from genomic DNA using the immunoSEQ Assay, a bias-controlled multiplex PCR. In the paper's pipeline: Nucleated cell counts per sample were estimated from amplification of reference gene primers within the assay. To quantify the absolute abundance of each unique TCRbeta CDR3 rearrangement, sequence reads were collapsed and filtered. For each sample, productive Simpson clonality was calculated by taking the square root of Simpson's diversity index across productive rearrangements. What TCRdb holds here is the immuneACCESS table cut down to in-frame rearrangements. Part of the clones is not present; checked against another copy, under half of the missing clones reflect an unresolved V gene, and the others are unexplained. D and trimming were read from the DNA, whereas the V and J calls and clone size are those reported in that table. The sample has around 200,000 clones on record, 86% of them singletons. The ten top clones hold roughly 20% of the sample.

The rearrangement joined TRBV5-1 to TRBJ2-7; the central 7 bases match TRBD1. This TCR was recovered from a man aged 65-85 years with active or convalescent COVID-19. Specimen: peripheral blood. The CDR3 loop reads CASSSPPGGREQYF. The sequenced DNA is TGCGCCAGCAGCTCCCCCCCAGGGGGTCGGGAGCAGTACTTC.